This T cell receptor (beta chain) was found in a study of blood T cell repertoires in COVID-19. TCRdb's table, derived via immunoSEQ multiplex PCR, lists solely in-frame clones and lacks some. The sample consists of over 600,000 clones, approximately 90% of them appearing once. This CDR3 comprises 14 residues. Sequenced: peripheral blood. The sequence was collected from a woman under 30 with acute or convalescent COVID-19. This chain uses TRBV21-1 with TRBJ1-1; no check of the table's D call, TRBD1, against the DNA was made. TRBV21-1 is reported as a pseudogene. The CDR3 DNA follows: TGTGCCAGCAGCATGTATAACAGGGCGTTTGAAGCTTTCTTT. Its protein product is CASSMYNRAFEAFF.